A selection of T cell receptor beta chains follows, all from one sample in a study of naive and memory T cell subsets. TCRdb independently ran MiXCR on the UMI-ligation and nested PCR reads; one entry per CDR3 protein. The sample records more than 120,000 distinct CDR3 sequences, under 25% being singletons. Sequencing input: naive CD8+ T cells from blood. These receptors originate from a human donor in good health. Each CDR3 is given with its conserved first and last residue. The D gene is left open where the match is weak. Part of the rows lack a size; the others show once, few, many or a class for expanded clones.

J gene: TRBJ2-2
V gene: TRBV28
clone size: NA
CDR3 length: 19
D gene: TRBD1
CDR3 DNA: TGTGCCAGCAGTTTATATAAACCCTCTCAGGGGGTATGGACCGGGGAGCTGTTTTTT
CDR3 protein: CASSLYKPSQGVWTGELFF

J gene: TRBJ2-1
V gene: TRBV18
clone size: few
CDR3 length: 13
D gene: NA
CDR3 DNA: TGTGCCAGCTCACCACCGCCCAACAATGAGCAGTTCTTC
CDR3 protein: CASSPPPNNEQFF

J gene: TRBJ2-1
V gene: TRBV5-5
clone size: few
CDR3 length: 16
D gene: TRBD2
CDR3 DNA: TGTGCCAGCAGCAGCTGGGGACTAGCGGCATACAATGAGCAGTTCTTC
CDR3 protein: CASSSWGLAAYNEQFF

J gene: TRBJ2-7
V gene: TRBV20-1
clone size: few
CDR3 length: 15
D gene: TRBD2
CDR3 DNA: TGCAGTGCCCCTAGACTAGCGGGAGAGAGGTACGAGCAGTACTTC
CDR3 protein: CSAPRLAGERYEQYF

J gene: TRBJ2-7
V gene: TRBV9
clone size: few
CDR3 length: 14
D gene: TRBD1
CDR3 DNA: TGTGCCAGCAGCCCGACAGGGGGCTTCCACGAGCAGTACTTC
CDR3 protein: CASSPTGGFHEQYF

J gene: TRBJ2-7
V gene: TRBV20-1
clone size: NA
CDR3 length: 13
D gene: NA
CDR3 DNA: TGCAGTGCTAGAGAGCCAGAAACCTACGAGCAGTACTTC
CDR3 protein: CSAREPETYEQYF

J gene: TRBJ2-1
V gene: TRBV25-1
clone size: NA
CDR3 length: 15
D gene: NA
CDR3 DNA: TGTGCCAGCAGTGAATATTTAGGCGAAAACAATGAGCAGTTCTTC
CDR3 protein: CASSEYLGENNEQFF

J gene: TRBJ2-1
V gene: TRBV19
clone size: NA
CDR3 length: 16
D gene: NA
CDR3 DNA: TGTGCCAGTAGTATATTAGGATCGGGCTCCTACAATGAGCAGTTCTTC
CDR3 protein: CASSILGSGSYNEQFF

J gene: TRBJ1-2
V gene: TRBV19
clone size: once
CDR3 length: 13
D gene: TRBD1
CDR3 DNA: TGTGCCAGTAGTGGCAGGACAGGGAGTGGCTACACCTTC
CDR3 protein: CASSGRTGSGYTF

J gene: TRBJ2-1
V gene: TRBV12-3/TRBV12-4
clone size: few
CDR3 length: 14
D gene: NA
CDR3 DNA: TGTGCCAGCACAGGCGGGGACTCCCACGATGAGCAGTTCTTC
CDR3 protein: CASTGGDSHDEQFF

J gene: TRBJ1-5
V gene: TRBV3-2
clone size: few
CDR3 length: 16
D gene: NA
CDR3 DNA: TGTGCCAGCAGCCATTCAAGGGAGTTCATGAATCAGCCCCAGCATTTT
CDR3 protein: CASSHSREFMNQPQHF

J gene: TRBJ2-2
V gene: TRBV7-9
clone size: few
CDR3 length: 17
D gene: NA
CDR3 DNA: TGTGCCAGCAGCTTAGTCGGCGGAGCACCGAACACCGGGGAGCTGTTTTTT
CDR3 protein: CASSLVGGAPNTGELFF

J gene: TRBJ2-7
V gene: TRBV7-6
clone size: NA
CDR3 length: 13
D gene: NA
CDR3 DNA: TGTGCCAGCAGCTTCGTAGCAGGCAACGAGCAGTACTTC
CDR3 protein: CASSFVAGNEQYF

J gene: TRBJ2-1
V gene: TRBV12-3/TRBV12-4
clone size: few
CDR3 length: 16
D gene: TRBD2
CDR3 DNA: TGTGCCAGCAGTTTCCCTAGCGGGAGGGCGGGATATGAGCAGTTCTTC
CDR3 protein: CASSFPSGRAGYEQFF

J gene: TRBJ2-1
V gene: TRBV14
clone size: few
CDR3 length: 18
D gene: TRBD1
CDR3 DNA: TGTGCCAGCAGTCCTGACCGGGACAGGGGCGATGTCTACAATGAGCAGTTCTTC
CDR3 protein: CASSPDRDRGDVYNEQFF

J gene: TRBJ1-1
V gene: TRBV6-2/TRBV6-3
clone size: NA
CDR3 length: 15
D gene: NA
CDR3 DNA: TGTGCCAGCAGTCGACAAGACAGGATGGGCACTGAAGCTTTCTTT
CDR3 protein: CASSRQDRMGTEAFF

J gene: TRBJ2-7
V gene: TRBV4-3
clone size: few
CDR3 length: 17
D gene: TRBD1
CDR3 DNA: TGCGCCAGCAGCCAAGAGAGCCGGGACAGGGCCTTCTACGAGCAGTACTTC
CDR3 protein: CASSQESRDRAFYEQYF

J gene: TRBJ1-5
V gene: TRBV28
clone size: NA
CDR3 length: 16
D gene: NA
CDR3 DNA: TGTGCCAGCAGTTTGGGTGATCTGCGGGCGAGTCAGCCCCAGCATTTT
CDR3 protein: CASSLGDLRASQPQHF

J gene: TRBJ2-1
V gene: TRBV3-1
clone size: few
CDR3 length: 16
D gene: NA
CDR3 DNA: TGTGCCAGCAGCGATGGGACTCCCCAGGGCTACAATGAGCAGTTCTTC
CDR3 protein: CASSDGTPQGYNEQFF

J gene: TRBJ2-7
V gene: TRBV7-9
clone size: NA
CDR3 length: 14
D gene: NA
CDR3 DNA: TGTGCCAGCAGCCCCTTAGGGGTTTTCTACGAGCAGTACTTC
CDR3 protein: CASSPLGVFYEQYF

J gene: TRBJ1-5
V gene: TRBV7-9
clone size: many
CDR3 length: 14
D gene: NA
CDR3 DNA: TGTGCCAGCAGCTTAGGTGTGGGGCTTCAGCCCCAGCATTTT
CDR3 protein: CASSLGVGLQPQHF

J gene: TRBJ2-2
V gene: TRBV6-2/TRBV6-3
clone size: NA
CDR3 length: 13
D gene: NA
CDR3 DNA: TGTGCCAGCAGAACCAAAGCAACCGGGGAGCTGTTTTTT
CDR3 protein: CASRTKATGELFF

J gene: TRBJ2-1
V gene: TRBV28
clone size: NA
CDR3 length: 19
D gene: NA
CDR3 DNA: TGTGCCAGCAGTTTCCCCGAGGCGGCCCTAGCGCTCTATCGCAATGAGCAGTTCTTC
CDR3 protein: CASSFPEAALALYRNEQFF

J gene: TRBJ2-5
V gene: TRBV5-1
clone size: NA
CDR3 length: 13
D gene: NA
CDR3 DNA: TGCGCCAGCAGCTTGTACGGCCAAGAGACCCAGTACTTC
CDR3 protein: CASSLYGQETQYF

J gene: TRBJ2-1
V gene: TRBV12-5
clone size: few
CDR3 length: 17
D gene: NA
CDR3 DNA: TGTGCTAGTGGTTTGGTACCCCCGATTTCCAAGTACAATGAGCAGTTCTTC
CDR3 protein: CASGLVPPISKYNEQFF

J gene: TRBJ2-7
V gene: TRBV7-2
clone size: few
CDR3 length: 15
D gene: NA
CDR3 DNA: TGTGCCAGCAGCTTAGTCCTTGGTCCTGGGTACGAGCAGTACTTC
CDR3 protein: CASSLVLGPGYEQYF

J gene: TRBJ1-1
V gene: TRBV6-2/TRBV6-3
clone size: NA
CDR3 length: 18
D gene: TRBD1
CDR3 DNA: TGTGCCAGCAGTACAGTCAGAATGGGACAGATCTTGAACACTGAAGCTTTCTTT
CDR3 protein: CASSTVRMGQILNTEAFF

J gene: TRBJ2-4
V gene: TRBV20-1
clone size: few
CDR3 length: 15
D gene: NA
CDR3 DNA: TGCAGTGCTAGAGCCCAAACGGTGGCCAAAAACATTCAGTACTTC
CDR3 protein: CSARAQTVAKNIQYF

J gene: TRBJ1-5
V gene: TRBV27
clone size: NA
CDR3 length: 15
D gene: TRBD1
CDR3 DNA: TGTGCCAGCAGTGGAGTGACAGGGGGCAATCAGCCCCAGCATTTT
CDR3 protein: CASSGVTGGNQPQHF

J gene: TRBJ2-7
V gene: TRBV20-1
clone size: many
CDR3 length: 13
D gene: NA
CDR3 DNA: TGCAGTGCTGACAACCGGGACCTCTACGAGCAGTACTTC
CDR3 protein: CSADNRDLYEQYF

J gene: TRBJ1-1
V gene: TRBV5-1
clone size: NA
CDR3 length: 13
D gene: NA
CDR3 DNA: TGCGCCAGCAGCTTACAGGGGAACACTGAAGCTTTCTTT
CDR3 protein: CASSLQGNTEAFF